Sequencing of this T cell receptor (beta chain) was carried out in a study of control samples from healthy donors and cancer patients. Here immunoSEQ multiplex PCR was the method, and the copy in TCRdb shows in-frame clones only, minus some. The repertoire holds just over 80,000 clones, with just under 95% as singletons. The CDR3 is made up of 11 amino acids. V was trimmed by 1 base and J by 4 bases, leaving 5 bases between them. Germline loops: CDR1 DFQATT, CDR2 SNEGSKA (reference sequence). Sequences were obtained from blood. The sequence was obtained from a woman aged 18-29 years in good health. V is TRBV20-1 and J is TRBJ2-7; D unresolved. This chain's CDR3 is CSARALYEQYF. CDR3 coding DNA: TGCAGTGCTAGAGCCTTATACGAGCAGTACTTC.